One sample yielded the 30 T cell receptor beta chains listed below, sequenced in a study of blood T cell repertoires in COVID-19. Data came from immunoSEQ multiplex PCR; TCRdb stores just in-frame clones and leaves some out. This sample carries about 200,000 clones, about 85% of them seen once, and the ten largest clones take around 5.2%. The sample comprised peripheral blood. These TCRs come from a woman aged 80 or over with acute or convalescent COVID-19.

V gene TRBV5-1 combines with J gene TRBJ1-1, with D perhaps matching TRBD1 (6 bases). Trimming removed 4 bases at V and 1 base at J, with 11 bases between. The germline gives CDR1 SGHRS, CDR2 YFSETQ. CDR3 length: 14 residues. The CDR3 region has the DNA TGCGCCAGCAGCGAAGGACAGCCGAACACTGAAGCTTTCTTT. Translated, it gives CASSEGQPNTEAFF.

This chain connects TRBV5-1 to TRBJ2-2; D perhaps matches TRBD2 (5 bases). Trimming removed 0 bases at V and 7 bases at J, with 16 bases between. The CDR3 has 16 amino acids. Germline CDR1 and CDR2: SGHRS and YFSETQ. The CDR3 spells CASSLAELVGSGELFF. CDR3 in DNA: TGCGCCAGCAGCTTGGCCGAGCTTGTGGGGAGCGGGGAGCTGTTTTTT.

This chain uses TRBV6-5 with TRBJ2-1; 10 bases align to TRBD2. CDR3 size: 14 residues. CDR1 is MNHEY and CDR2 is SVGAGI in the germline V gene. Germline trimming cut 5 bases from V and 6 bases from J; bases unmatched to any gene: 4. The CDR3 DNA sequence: TGTGCCAGCAGTCCTAGCGGGAGAGGCAATGAGCAGTTCTTC. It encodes CASSPSGRGNEQFF.

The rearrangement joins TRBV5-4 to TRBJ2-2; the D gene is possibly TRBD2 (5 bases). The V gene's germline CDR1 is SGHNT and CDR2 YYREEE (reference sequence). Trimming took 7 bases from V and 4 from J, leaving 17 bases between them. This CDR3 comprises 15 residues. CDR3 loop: CASQAGEGITGELFF. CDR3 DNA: TGTGCCAGCCAGGCAGGAGAGGGTATCACCGGGGAGCTGTTTTTT. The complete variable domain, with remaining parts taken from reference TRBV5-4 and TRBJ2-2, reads ETGVTQSPTHLIKTRGQQVTLRCSSQSGHNTVSWYQQALGQGPQFIFQYYREEENGRGNFPPRFSGLQFPNYSSELNVNALELDDSALYLCASQAGEGITGELFFGEGSRLTVL.

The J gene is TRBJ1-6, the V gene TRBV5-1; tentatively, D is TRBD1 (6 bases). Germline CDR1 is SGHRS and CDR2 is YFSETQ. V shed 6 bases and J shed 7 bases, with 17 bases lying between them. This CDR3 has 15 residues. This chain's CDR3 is CASNRDTVENSPLHF. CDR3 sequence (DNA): TGCGCCAGCAACCGGGACACTGTGGAGAATTCACCCCTCCACTTT.

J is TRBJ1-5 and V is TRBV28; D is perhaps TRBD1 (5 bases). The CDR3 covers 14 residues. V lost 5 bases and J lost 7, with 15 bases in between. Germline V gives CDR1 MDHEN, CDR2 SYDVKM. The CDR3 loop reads CASSRGWGLQPQHF. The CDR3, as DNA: TGTGCCAGCAGTCGGGGGTGGGGTCTCCAGCCCCAGCATTTT.

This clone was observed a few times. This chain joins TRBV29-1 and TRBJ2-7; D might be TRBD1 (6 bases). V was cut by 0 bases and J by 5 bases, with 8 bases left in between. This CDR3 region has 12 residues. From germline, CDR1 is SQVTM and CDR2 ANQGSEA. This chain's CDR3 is CSVEEAGDEQYF. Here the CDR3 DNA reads TGCAGCGTTGAAGAGGCAGGGGACGAGCAGTACTTC.

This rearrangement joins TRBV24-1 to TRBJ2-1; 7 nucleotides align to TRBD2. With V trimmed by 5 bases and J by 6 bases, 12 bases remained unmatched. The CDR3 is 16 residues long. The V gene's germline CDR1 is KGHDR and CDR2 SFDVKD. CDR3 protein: CATSASRGGSLNEQFF. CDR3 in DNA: TGTGCCACCAGTGCTTCCCGGGGCGGGAGCCTCAATGAGCAGTTCTTC.

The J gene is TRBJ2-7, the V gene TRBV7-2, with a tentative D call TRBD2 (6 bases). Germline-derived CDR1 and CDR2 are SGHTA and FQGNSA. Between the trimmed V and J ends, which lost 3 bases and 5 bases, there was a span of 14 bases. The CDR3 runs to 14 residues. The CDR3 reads CASSLGRRTNEQYF. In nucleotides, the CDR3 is TGTGCCAGCAGCTTGGGACGAAGGACTAACGAGCAGTACTTC.

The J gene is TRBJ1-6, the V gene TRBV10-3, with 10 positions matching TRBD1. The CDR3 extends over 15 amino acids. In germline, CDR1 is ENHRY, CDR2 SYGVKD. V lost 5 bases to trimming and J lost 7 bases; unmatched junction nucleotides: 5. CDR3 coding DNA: TGTGCCATCAGTAGGACAGGGGGAGACAATTCACCCCTCCACTTT. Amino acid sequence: CAISRTGGDNSPLHF.

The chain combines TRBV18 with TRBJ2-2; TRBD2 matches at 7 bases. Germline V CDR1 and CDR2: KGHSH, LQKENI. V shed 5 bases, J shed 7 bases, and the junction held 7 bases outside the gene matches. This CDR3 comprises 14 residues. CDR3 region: CASSEYGGSGELFF. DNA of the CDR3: TGTGCCAGCTCAGAGTACGGCGGGAGCGGGGAGCTGTTTTTT.

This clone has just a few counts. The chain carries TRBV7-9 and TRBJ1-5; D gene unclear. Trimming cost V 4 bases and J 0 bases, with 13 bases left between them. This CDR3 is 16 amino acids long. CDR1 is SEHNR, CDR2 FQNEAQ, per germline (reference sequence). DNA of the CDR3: TGTGCCAGCAGCTCGCCTAGCGGGAATAGCAATCAGCCCCAGCATTTT. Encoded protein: CASSSPSGNSNQPQHF.

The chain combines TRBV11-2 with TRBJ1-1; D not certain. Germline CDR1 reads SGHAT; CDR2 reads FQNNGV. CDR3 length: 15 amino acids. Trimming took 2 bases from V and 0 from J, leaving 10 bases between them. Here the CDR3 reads CASSLSLHMNTEAFF. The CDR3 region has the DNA TGTGCCAGCAGCTTAAGTCTGCACATGAACACTGAAGCTTTCTTT.

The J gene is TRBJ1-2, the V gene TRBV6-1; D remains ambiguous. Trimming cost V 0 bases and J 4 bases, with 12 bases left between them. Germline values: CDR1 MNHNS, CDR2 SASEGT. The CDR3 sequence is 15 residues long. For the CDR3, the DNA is TGTGCCAGCAGTGAAGCCCCGAGGTTTCTCTATGGCTACACCTTC. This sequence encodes CASSEAPRFLYGYTF.

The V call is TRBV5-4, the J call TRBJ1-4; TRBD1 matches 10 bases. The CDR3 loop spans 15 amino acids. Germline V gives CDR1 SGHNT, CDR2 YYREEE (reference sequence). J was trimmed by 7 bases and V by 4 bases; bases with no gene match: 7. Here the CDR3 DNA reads TGTGCCAGCAGCGTTCGGGACAGGGGCGGTGAAAAACTGTTTTTT. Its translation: CASSVRDRGGEKLFF.

The DNA for the CDR3 is TGCGCCAGCAGCCAAGGAACTACAGGGGCCTCCAACTATGGCTACACCTTC. Translation: CASSQGTTGASNYGYTF. The chain carries TRBV4-3 and TRBJ1-2; 7 bases line up with TRBD1. CDR1 and CDR2 (germline): LGHNA, YSLEER. CDR3 length: 17 amino acids. V trimming: 1 base; J trimming: 2 bases; junction bases outside the gene matches: 10.

The CDR3 protein is CASSLWGHGETQYF. DNA for the CDR3: TGTGCCAGCAGTTTATGGGGCCACGGAGAGACCCAGTACTTC. V is TRBV27 and J is TRBJ2-5; weak D call: TRBD1 (5 bases). CDR3 size: 14 residues. Germline V gene sequence: CDR1 MNHEY, CDR2 SMNVEV (reference sequence). V lost 1 base and J 4 bases, leaving 10 bases between the germline ends.

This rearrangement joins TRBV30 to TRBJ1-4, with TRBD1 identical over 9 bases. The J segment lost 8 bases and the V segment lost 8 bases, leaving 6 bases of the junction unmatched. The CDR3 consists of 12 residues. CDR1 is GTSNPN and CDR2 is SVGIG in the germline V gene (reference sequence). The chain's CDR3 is CAGDREGEKLFF. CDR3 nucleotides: TGTGCCGGGGACAGGGAAGGCGAAAAACTGTTTTTT. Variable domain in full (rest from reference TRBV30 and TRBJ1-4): SQTIHQWPATLVQPVGSPLSLECTVEGTSNPNLYWYRQAAGRGLQLLFYSVGIGQISSEVPQNLSASRPQDRQFILSSKKLLLSDSGFYLCAGDREGEKLFFGSGTQLSVL.

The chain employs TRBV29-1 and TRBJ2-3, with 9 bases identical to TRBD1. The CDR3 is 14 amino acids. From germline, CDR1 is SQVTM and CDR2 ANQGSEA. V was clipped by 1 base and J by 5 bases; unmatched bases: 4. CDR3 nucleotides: TGCAGCGTTGAAGCCGGACAGGGGCAAGATACGCAGTATTTT. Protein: CSVEAGQGQDTQYF.

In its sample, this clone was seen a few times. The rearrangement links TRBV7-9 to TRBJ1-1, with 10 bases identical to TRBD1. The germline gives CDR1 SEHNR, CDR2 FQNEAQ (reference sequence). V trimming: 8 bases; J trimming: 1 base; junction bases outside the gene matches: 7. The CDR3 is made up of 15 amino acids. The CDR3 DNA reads TGTGCCAGCCTGACGAGACAGGGGGCGAACACTGAAGCTTTCTTT. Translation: CASLTRQGANTEAFF. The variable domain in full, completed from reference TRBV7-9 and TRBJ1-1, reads DTGVSQNPRHKITKRGQNVTFRCDPISEHNRLYWYRQTLGQGPEFLTYFQNEAQLEKSRLLSDRFSAERPKGSFSTLEIQRTEQGDSAMYLCASLTRQGANTEAFFGQGTRLTVV.

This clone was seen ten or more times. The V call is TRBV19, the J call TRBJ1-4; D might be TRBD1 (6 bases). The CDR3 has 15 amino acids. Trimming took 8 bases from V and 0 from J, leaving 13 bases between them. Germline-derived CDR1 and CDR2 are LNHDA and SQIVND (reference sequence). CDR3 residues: CASCGQTATNEKLFF. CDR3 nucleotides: TGTGCCAGTTGTGGACAGACAGCAACTAATGAAAAACTGTTTTTT.

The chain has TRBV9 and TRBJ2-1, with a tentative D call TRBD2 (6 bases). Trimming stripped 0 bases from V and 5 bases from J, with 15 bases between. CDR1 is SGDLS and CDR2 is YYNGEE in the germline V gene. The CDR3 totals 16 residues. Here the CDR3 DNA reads TGTGCCAGCAGCGTAGCCCCCCTAGCGTATAACAATGAGCAGTTCTTC. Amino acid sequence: CASSVAPLAYNNEQFF.

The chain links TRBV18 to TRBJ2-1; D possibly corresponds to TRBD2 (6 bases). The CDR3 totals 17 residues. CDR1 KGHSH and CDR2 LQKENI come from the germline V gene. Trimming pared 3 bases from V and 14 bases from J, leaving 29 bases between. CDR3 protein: CASSPSTTGLTLVDKFF. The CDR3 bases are TGTGCCAGCTCACCGAGCACAACCGGACTAACTCTGGTTGATAAGTTCTTC.

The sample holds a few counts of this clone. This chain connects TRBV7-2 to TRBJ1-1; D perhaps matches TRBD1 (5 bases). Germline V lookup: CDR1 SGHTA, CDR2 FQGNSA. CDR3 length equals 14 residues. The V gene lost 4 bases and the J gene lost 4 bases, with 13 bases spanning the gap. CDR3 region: CASSSGHTVTEAFF. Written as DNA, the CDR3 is TGTGCCAGCAGCTCTGGACACACCGTCACTGAAGCTTTCTTT.

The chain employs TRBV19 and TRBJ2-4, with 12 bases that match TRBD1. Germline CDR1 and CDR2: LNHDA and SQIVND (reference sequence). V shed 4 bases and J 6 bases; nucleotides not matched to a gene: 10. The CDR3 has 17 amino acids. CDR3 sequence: CASSRSRDRGPRNIQYF. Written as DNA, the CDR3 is TGTGCCAGTAGTAGAAGCCGGGACAGGGGGCCCAGAAACATTCAGTACTTC.

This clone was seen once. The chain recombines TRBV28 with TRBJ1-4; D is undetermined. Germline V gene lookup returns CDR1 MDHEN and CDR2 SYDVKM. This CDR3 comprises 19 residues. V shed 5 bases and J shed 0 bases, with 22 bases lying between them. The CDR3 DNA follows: TGTGCCAGCAGTCCCATTAAGGCCCCGCGGCTTGCAACTAATGAAAAACTGTTTTTT. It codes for CASSPIKAPRLATNEKLFF.

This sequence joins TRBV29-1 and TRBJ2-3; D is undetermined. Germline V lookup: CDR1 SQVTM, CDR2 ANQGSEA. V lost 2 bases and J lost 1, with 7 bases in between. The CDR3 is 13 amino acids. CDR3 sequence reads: CSVELGGTDTQYF. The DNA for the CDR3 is TGCAGCGTTGAACTTGGAGGCACAGATACGCAGTATTTT.

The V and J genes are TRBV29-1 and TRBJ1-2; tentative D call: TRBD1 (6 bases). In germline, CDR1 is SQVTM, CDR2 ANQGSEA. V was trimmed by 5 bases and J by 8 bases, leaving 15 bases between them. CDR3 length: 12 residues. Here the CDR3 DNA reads TGCAGCGTTCCGAAGGGGGACAACGGCTACACCTTC. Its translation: CSVPKGDNGYTF.

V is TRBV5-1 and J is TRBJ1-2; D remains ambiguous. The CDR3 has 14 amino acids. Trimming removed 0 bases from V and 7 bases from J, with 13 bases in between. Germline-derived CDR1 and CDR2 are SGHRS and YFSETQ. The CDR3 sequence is CASSLVGEKGGYTF. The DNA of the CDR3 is TGCGCCAGCAGCTTGGTCGGGGAAAAGGGTGGCTACACCTTC.

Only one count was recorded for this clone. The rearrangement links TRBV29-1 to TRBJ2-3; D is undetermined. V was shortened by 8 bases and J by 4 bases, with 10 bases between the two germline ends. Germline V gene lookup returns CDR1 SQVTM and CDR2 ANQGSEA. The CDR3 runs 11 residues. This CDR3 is CSTGMADTQYF. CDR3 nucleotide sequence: TGCAGCACCGGTATGGCAGATACGCAGTATTTT.